The 24 T cell receptor beta chains given below trace back to one sample, sequenced in a study of shared clonotypes between healthy human individuals. Libraries were prepared by immunoSEQ multiplex PCR; TCRdb keeps only in-frame clonotypes and omits some of them. Of millions of clones listed, approximately 92% are singletons. The source material was naive CD4+ T cells sorted from blood. As for subset: CD45RA+ positively selected. Every receptor here comes from a man aged 18 to 30 in good health.

The J gene is TRBJ2-3, the V gene TRBV18; D unclear. Trimming took 3 bases from V and 5 from J, leaving 21 bases between them. CDR3 length: 17 amino acids. Germline-derived CDR1 and CDR2 are KGHSH and LQKENI. The CDR3 DNA reads as TGTGCCAGCTCACCGACCCCCTCGTGGGGTTCGGTAGATACGCAGTATTTT. Its translation is CASSPTPSWGSVDTQYF. Full variable domain (missing parts from reference TRBV18 and TRBJ2-3): NAGVMQNPRHLVRRRGQEARLRCSPMKGHSHVYWYRQLPEEGLKFMVYLQKENIIDESGMPKERFSAEFPKEGPSILRIQQVVRGDSAAYFCASSPTPSWGSVDTQYFGPGTRLTVL.

The V gene is TRBV7-2, the J gene TRBJ2-3, with TRBD1 matching 7 bases. The CDR3 spans 15 residues. Germline V gene sequence: CDR1 SGHTA, CDR2 FQGNSA. V was clipped by 6 bases and J by 4 bases; unmatched bases: 10. CDR3 region: CASSLNRGGADTQYF. DNA for the CDR3: TGTGCCAGCAGTCTAAACAGGGGTGGGGCAGATACGCAGTATTTT.

The chain couples TRBV30 to TRBJ1-2; a weak D match, TRBD1 (5 bases). Trimming cost V 1 base and J 8 bases, with 14 bases left between them. The CDR3 contains 13 residues. Germline CDR1 reads GTSNPN; CDR2 reads SVGIG (reference sequence). CDR3 DNA sequence: TGTGCCTGGAGTGGTACGGCAGGGTTGGGCTACACCTTC. It is translated as CAWSGTAGLGYTF.

The CDR3 protein is CASRVGCGGYGYTF. CDR3 coding DNA: TGCGCCAGCAGAGTGGGGTGCGGGGGATATGGCTACACCTTC. The rearrangement links TRBV23-1 to TRBJ1-2; D is perhaps TRBD1 (5 bases). TRBV23-1 is identified as an open reading frame with a role that is uncertain. Trimming cost V 6 bases and J 5 bases, with 16 bases left between them. This CDR3 spans 14 amino acids.

The CDR3 DNA reads as TGTGCCTGGATGATAAAGGGGGGATCCTACGAGCAGTACTTC. It translates to CAWMIKGGSYEQYF. The chain has TRBV30 and TRBJ2-7; tentatively, D is TRBD1 or TRBD2 (6 bases each). CDR3 size: 14 residues. Germline-derived CDR1 and CDR2 are GTSNPN and SVGIG (reference sequence). V lost 4 bases and J lost 1, with 14 bases in between.

This clone has a single count. J is TRBJ2-6 and V is TRBV2; no clear D. CDR3 length equals 15 residues. The V gene's germline CDR1 is SNHLY and CDR2 FYNNEI. V was cut by 0 bases and J by 0 bases, with 3 bases left in between. As DNA, the CDR3 is TGTGCCAGCAGTGAAGCCCCCTCTGGGGCCAACGTCCTGACTTTC. The encoded protein is CASSEAPSGANVLTF. The complete variable domain, with remaining parts taken from reference TRBV2 and TRBJ2-6, reads EPEVTQTPSHQVTQMGQEVILRCVPISNHLYFYWYRQILGQKVEFLVSFYNNEISEKSEIFDDQFSVERPDGSNFTLKIRSTKLEDSAMYFCASSEAPSGANVLTFGAGSRLTVL.

The J gene is TRBJ2-3, the V gene TRBV18; TRBD2 aligns across 8 bases. V was pared by 0 bases and J by 5 bases, with 13 bases of the junction left unmatched. Germline V CDR1 and CDR2: KGHSH, LQKENI. This CDR3 is built from 18 residues. The CDR3 protein is CASSPPSLAGTLIDTQYF. In nucleotides, the CDR3 is TGTGCCAGCTCACCACCGTCGCTAGCGGGCACGCTCATAGATACGCAGTATTTT.

Only a few counts were recorded for this clone. The chain links TRBV19 to TRBJ1-2, with TRBD1 matching 8 bases. The ends lost 5 bases at V and 8 bases at J; junction bases unmatched: 10. The V gene's germline CDR1 is LNHDA and CDR2 SQIVND (reference sequence). The length of the CDR3 is 14 residues. CDR3: CASSASGGFRGYTF. The DNA for the CDR3 is TGTGCCAGTAGTGCTTCAGGGGGCTTTCGGGGCTACACCTTC.

The chain employs TRBV5-6 and TRBJ2-7; D not resolved. This CDR3 has 12 amino acids. Germline-derived CDR1 and CDR2 are SGHDT and YYEEEE. Trimming took off 3 bases at V and 3 bases at J, with 7 bases between the two ends. The DNA of the CDR3 is TGTGCCAGCAGCTATTCAGACTACGAGCAGTACTTC. Protein sequence: CASSYSDYEQYF.

In this sample, this clone turned up once. V is TRBV19 and J is TRBJ2-5; no firm D call. V lost 8 bases, J lost 6 bases, and 19 bases lay in between. The CDR3 extends over 14 amino acids. Germline V gene lookup returns CDR1 LNHDA and CDR2 SQIVND (reference sequence). Written as DNA, the CDR3 is TGTGCCAGTGGGCCCACCGACGTTGCACAGACCCAGTACTTC. It codes for CASGPTDVAQTQYF. Supplemented by reference TRBV19 and TRBJ2-5, the full variable domain reads DGGITQSPKYLFRKEGQNVTLSCEQNLNHDAMYWYRQDPGQGLRLIYYSQIVNDFQKGDIAEGYSVSREKKESFPLTVTSAQKNPTAFYLCASGPTDVAQTQYFGPGTRLLVL.

The chain joins TRBV6-5 to TRBJ1-1; 12 bases map to TRBD1. Looked up from germline, CDR1 is MNHEY and CDR2 is SVGAGI. V shed 6 bases and J 4 bases; nucleotides not matched to a gene: 3. The CDR3 is 14 amino acids. CDR3 coding DNA: TGTGCCAGCAGGGGGACAGGGGGCGTCACTGAAGCTTTCTTT. This sequence encodes CASRGTGGVTEAFF.

The chain recombines TRBV7-9 with TRBJ2-1, with D unclear. V lost 1 base and J 0 bases, leaving 16 bases between the germline ends. CDR3 size: 18 residues. The V gene's germline CDR1 is SEHNR and CDR2 FQNEAQ (reference sequence). This CDR3 is CASSLVRAAVSSYNEQFF. CDR3 DNA sequence: TGTGCCAGCAGCTTAGTCCGTGCCGCAGTTAGCTCCTACAATGAGCAGTTCTTC.

This rearrangement joins TRBV5-1 to TRBJ2-1; possibly TRBD1 for D (7 bases). Trimming took off 3 bases at V and 0 bases at J, with 13 bases between the two ends. This CDR3 spans 16 amino acids. Germline V CDR1 and CDR2: SGHRS, YFSETQ. Here the CDR3 reads CASSWGDSGSYNEQFF. The DNA for the CDR3 is TGCGCCAGCAGCTGGGGGGACAGTGGCTCCTACAATGAGCAGTTCTTC.

Comments on this clone: Within the sample, other DNA sequences also encode this same CDR3. J is TRBJ2-7 and V is TRBV5-1; D ambiguous. Trimming shortened V by 1 base and J by 0 bases, and 2 bases separated the two germline ends. The CDR3 covers 12 residues. The germline V gene encodes CDR1 SGHRS and CDR2 YFSETQ. DNA for the CDR3: TGCGCCAGCAGCTTGAACTCCTACGAGCAGTACTTC. Its protein product is CASSLNSYEQYF.

This clone was seen only a few times. Other DNA sequences in the sample encode the same CDR3. The chain employs TRBV30 and TRBJ1-3; D uncertain. Deletions cut 1 base from V and 5 bases from J, with 0 bases between. Germline V gives CDR1 GTSNPN, CDR2 SVGIG (reference sequence). CDR3 length: 10 amino acids. The CDR3 region has the DNA TGTGCCTGGAGTGGAAACACCATATATTTT. Protein: CAWSGNTIYF.

This chain joins TRBV19 and TRBJ1-2, with a weak D call TRBD1 (5 bases). The germline V and J ends were trimmed by 5 bases and 2 bases, with 12 bases remaining between them. This CDR3 comprises 14 residues. The germline V gene has CDR1 LNHDA and CDR2 SQIVND (reference sequence). The CDR3 spells CASSPYDRNYGYTF. Written as DNA, the CDR3 is TGTGCCAGTAGTCCCTACGACAGAAACTATGGCTACACCTTC.

This chain links TRBV11-2 with TRBJ2-1; D uncertain. Trimming removed 2 bases from V and 7 bases from J, with 3 bases in between. Germline V CDR1 and CDR2: SGHAT, FQNNGV. This CDR3 comprises 11 residues. The CDR3 spells CASSLKNEQFF. CDR3 nucleotide sequence: TGTGCCAGCAGCTTAAAGAATGAGCAGTTCTTC.

This chain connects TRBV27 to TRBJ2-7; TRBD1 matches at 7 bases. The V gene's germline CDR1 is MNHEY and CDR2 SMNVEV (reference sequence). With V trimmed by 5 bases and J by 4 bases, 11 bases remained unmatched. This CDR3 spans 15 amino acids. The CDR3 is CASSASRGLVYEQYF. CDR3 DNA sequence: TGTGCCAGCAGTGCCTCCAGGGGGTTGGTTTACGAGCAGTACTTC.

V and J are TRBV4-1 and TRBJ2-3; D gene ambiguous. The CDR3 covers 16 residues. Germline CDR1 and CDR2: MGHRA and YSYEKL. Trimming pared 1 base from V and 6 bases from J, leaving 17 bases between. CDR3 coding DNA: TGCGCCAGCAGCCAAGTAACACCCCTAAAGAAGGATACGCAGTATTTT. Residues: CASSQVTPLKKDTQYF.

J is TRBJ1-5 and V is TRBV28, with 7 bases lining up with TRBD1. The V segment lost 7 bases and the J segment 5 bases; nucleotides outside the gene matches: 14. The CDR3 totals 16 residues. The germline V gene encodes CDR1 MDHEN and CDR2 SYDVKM. CDR3 in DNA: TGTGCCAGCATAGGAGGGGGCAGAAACCAGTATCAGCCCCAGCATTTT. It encodes CASIGGGRNQYQPQHF. Combining the CDR3 with reference TRBV28 and TRBJ1-5 gives the whole variable domain DVKVTQSSRYLVKRTGEKVFLECVQDMDHENMFWYRQDPGLGLRLIYFSYDVKMKEKGDIPEGYSVSREKKERFSLILESASTNQTSMYLCASIGGGRNQYQPQHFGDGTRLSIL.

This chain connects TRBV4-3 to TRBJ2-5; D might be TRBD1 or TRBD2, each matching 6 bases. The ends were cut back, 0 bases at V and 5 bases at J, with 13 bases in the middle. CDR3 length: 15 residues. Per germline, CDR1 LGHNA and CDR2 YSLEER. CDR3 region: CASSQDVGGTETQYF. The CDR3 coding sequence is TGCGCCAGCAGCCAAGATGTGGGGGGCACGGAGACCCAGTACTTC.

This chain connects TRBV4-1 to TRBJ2-7; 8 positions agree with TRBD1. This CDR3 has 14 residues. Germline V gene data show CDR1 as MGHRA and CDR2 as YSYEKL. The V segment lost 0 bases and the J segment 3 bases; nucleotides outside the gene matches: 1. In DNA, the CDR3 is TGCGCCAGCAGCCAAGAGGACAGGGACTACGAGCAGTACTTC. It is translated as CASSQEDRDYEQYF.

The chain combines TRBV2 with TRBJ1-1, with D possibly TRBD1 on 6 matching bases. This CDR3 is 14 amino acids long. The V end lost 7 bases, the J end lost 0 bases, and 12 bases lay between the germline ends. Germline loops: CDR1 SNHLY, CDR2 FYNNEI. The CDR3, as DNA: TGTGCCAGCACGAGGGGGACCATGAACACTGAAGCTTTCTTT. As protein: CASTRGTMNTEAFF.

V usage is TRBV5-6 and J usage is TRBJ2-5, with D possibly TRBD1 on 5 matching bases. CDR3 length equals 14 residues. Trimming removed 2 bases at V and 7 bases at J, with 15 bases between. Germline lookup yields CDR1 SGHDT and CDR2 YYEEEE. CDR3 sequence reads: CASSFRGGEPTQYF. The CDR3 DNA sequence: TGTGCCAGCAGCTTTAGGGGTGGAGAGCCGACCCAGTACTTC.